The rows below give T cell receptor beta chains drawn from one sample of a study of T cells in Graves' hyperthyroidism and ophthalmopathy. TCRdb redid the calling of the multiplex PCR reads with MiXCR, one entry per CDR3 protein. In the table there are roughly 240,000 distinct CDR3 sequences, approximately 24% of which are singletons. Material: blood. The source is a woman aged 40 to 50 with Graves' ophthalmopathy. CDR3s include the opening cysteine and the closing phenylalanine or tryptophan. Fields, in order: J gene, D gene, V gene, clone size, CDR3 length, CDR3 protein, CDR3 DNA. D genes are given only for firm matches. The size of a clone is reported for some rows only, either as once, few or many, or as a class for expanded clones.

>TRBJ2-7|TRBD2|TRBV20-1|-|14
CSAIYSGGGYEQYF
TGCAGTGCCATCTATAGCGGGGGTGGATACGAGCAGTACTTC
>TRBJ1-1|-|TRBV19|many|16
CASSIPPGGRNTEAFF
TGTGCCAGTAGTATACCCCCGGGGGGAAGGAACACTGAAGCTTTCTTT
>TRBJ2-7|-|TRBV2|many|13
CASSVRGRYEQYF
TGTGCCAGCAGTGTCAGGGGACGGTACGAGCAGTACTTC
>TRBJ1-2|TRBD1|TRBV11-2|-|17
CASRRDSGTREVYGYTF
TGTGCCAGCAGACGGGACAGCGGAACGAGGGAAGTCTATGGCTACACCTTC
>TRBJ2-7|-|TRBV4-1|-|13
CASSPGRAGEQYF
TGCGCCAGCAGCCCGGGTCGGGCTGGCGAGCAGTACTTC
>TRBJ2-5|-|TRBV28|many|14
CASSLRDHQETQYF
TGTGCCAGCAGTCTCCGGGACCACCAAGAGACCCAGTACTTC
>TRBJ1-2|-|TRBV7-9|-|14
CASRTQGSNYGYTF
TGTGCCAGCAGAACCCAGGGCTCTAACTATGGCTACACCTTC
>TRBJ1-3|-|TRBV4-1|many|15
CVSSQGGGSGNTIYF
TGCGTCAGCAGCCAAGGCGGGGGGTCTGGAAACACCATATATTTT
>TRBJ2-7|-|TRBV10-2|many|12
CASSESGLEQYF
TGCGCCAGCAGTGAGTCAGGGCTCGAGCAGTACTTC
>TRBJ1-1|TRBD1|TRBV15|-|12
CATSRSTGDAFF
TGTGCCACCAGCAGATCAACAGGGGACGCTTTCTTT
>TRBJ1-1|-|TRBV5-1|many|13
CASSRNMNTEAFF
TGCGCCAGCAGTCGCAACATGAACACTGAAGCTTTCTTT
>TRBJ1-3|-|TRBV13|many|13
CASSRGHGNTIYF
TGTGCCAGCAGCCGGGGTCATGGAAACACCATATATTTT
>TRBJ2-2|-|TRBV25-1|many|12
CASSELNGELFF
TGTGCCAGCAGTGAATTAAACGGGGAGCTGTTTTTT
>TRBJ1-2|-|TRBV30|-|11
CAWSVRGVHTF
TGTGCCTGGAGTGTACGCGGAGTTCACACCTTC
>TRBJ2-7|TRBD1|TRBV2|many|13
CAVPTGTGREQYF
TGTGCCGTACCAACCGGGACAGGGCGGGAGCAGTACTTC
>TRBJ1-2|-|TRBV12-3/TRBV12-4|many|13
CASSFGVGYGYTF
TGTGCCAGCAGTTTTGGGGTGGGCTATGGCTACACCTTC
>TRBJ1-1|TRBD1|TRBV30|-|14
CAWSVHRDSREAFF
TGTGCCTGGAGTGTACACCGGGACAGTCGTGAAGCTTTCTTT
>TRBJ1-1|-|TRBV3-1|many|14
CASSQVLGLNEAFF
TGTGCCAGCAGCCAAGTGCTAGGGCTGAATGAAGCTTTCTTT
>TRBJ2-1|TRBD2|TRBV5-1|-|16
CASSLRLAGGPNEQFF
TGCGCCAGCAGCTTGCGTCTAGCGGGAGGGCCCAATGAGCAGTTCTTC
>TRBJ1-3|-|TRBV6-1|many|14
CAAPEERSGNTIYF
TGTGCCGCCCCAGAGGAGCGCTCTGGAAACACCATATATTTT
>TRBJ1-1|-|TRBV28|many|11
CASSLMTRAFF
TGTGCCAGCAGTTTAATGACCCGAGCTTTCTTT
>TRBJ2-7|-|TRBV27|many|14
CASTSLSGGHEQYF
TGTGCCAGCACCTCCCTATCGGGGGGCCACGAGCAGTACTTC
>TRBJ1-5|-|TRBV28|many|13
CASDQVDNQPQHF
TGTGCCAGCGATCAGGTCGACAATCAGCCCCAGCATTTT
>TRBJ2-7|-|TRBV12-3/TRBV12-4|many|13
CASTPSGTYEQYF
TGTGCCAGCACCCCGTCGGGGACCTACGAGCAGTACTTC
>TRBJ1-5|-|TRBV6-5|many|15
CASSYGGYSNQPQHF
TGTGCCAGCAGTTACGGGGGGTATAGCAATCAGCCCCAGCATTTT
>TRBJ2-7|-|TRBV20-1|many|12
CSARAPLGEQYF
TGCAGTGCTAGAGCCCCCCTCGGCGAGCAGTACTTC